Each of the 17 T cell receptor beta chains below was sequenced from the same sample in a study of T cell responses to AZD1222 COVID-19 vaccine. The protocol was immunoSEQ multiplex PCR, while the TCRdb copy is restricted to in-frame clones and leaves out a portion. The table shows around 52,000 clones, with roughly 86% occurring only once. This specimen consisted of peripheral blood, obtained on day 0 of AZD1222 vaccination. These receptors came from an adult in good health.

The chain combines TRBV11-3 with TRBJ2-5; TRBD1 matches 8 bases. Per the germline V gene, CDR1 is SGHNT and CDR2 is YENEEA. Trimming took 5 bases from V and 2 from J; bases not matched to a gene: 7. The CDR3 loop spans 15 amino acids. CDR3 nucleotides: TGTGCCAGCAGCCAAGGACAGGGTATTCAAGAGACCCAGTACTTC. Translation: CASSQGQGIQETQYF.

The chain carries TRBV20-1 and TRBJ2-2; D uncertain. CDR3 size: 11 residues. Germline-derived CDR1 and CDR2 are DFQATT and SNEGSKA (reference sequence). With 6 bases removed from V and 7 bases from J, the gap between germline ends came to 9 bases. CDR3 sequence (DNA): TGCAGTGCAGTCGTTTTCGGGGAGCTGTTTTTT. Translation gives CSAVVFGELFF.

The chain couples TRBV4-2 to TRBJ2-1; 9 nucleotides agree with TRBD1. CDR3 length equals 18 residues. J was trimmed by 8 bases and V by 3 bases; bases with no gene match: 17. Germline assignment: CDR1 LGHNA and CDR2 YNFKEQ. CDR3 bases: TGTGCCAGCAGCCAGGTCGACAGGGGGGGAGGGCCGTTGGATGAGCAGTTCTTC. It is translated as CASSQVDRGGGPLDEQFF.

The V gene is TRBV21-1, the J gene TRBJ2-7; no check of the table's D call, TRBD1, against the DNA was made. TRBV21-1 is listed as a pseudogene. This CDR3 has 16 amino acids. This CDR3 is CASSKGACESDYEQYF. CDR3 nucleotides: TGTGCCAGCAGCAAAGGGGCTTGCGAATCCGACTACGAGCAGTACTTC.

The J gene is TRBJ1-6, the V gene TRBV20-1; a possible D gene is TRBD1 (6 bases). In germline, CDR1 is DFQATT, CDR2 SNEGSKA (reference sequence). V was shortened by 5 bases and J by 14 bases, with 13 bases between the two germline ends. The CDR3 is made up of 11 amino acids. CDR3 protein: CSAWTASSLHF. The CDR3 region has the DNA TGCAGTGCTTGGACAGCGTCTTCCCTCCACTTT.

V gene TRBV6-2 or TRBV6-3 combines with J gene TRBJ1-2; 9 bases are shared with TRBD1. Germline values: CDR1 MNHEY, CDR2 SVGEGT. V shed 4 bases, J shed 3 bases, and the junction held 12 bases outside the gene matches. This CDR3 spans 17 amino acids. CDR3 in amino acids: CASSSRQGVPLYYGYTF. The CDR3 DNA reads TGTGCCAGCAGTTCTCGACAGGGGGTACCCCTTTACTATGGCTACACCTTC.

V is TRBV6-5 and J is TRBJ2-1; D possibly corresponds to TRBD2 (5 bases). This CDR3 is 11 amino acids long. V shed 11 bases and J shed 8 bases, with 13 bases lying between them. Germline V gives CDR1 MNHEY, CDR2 SVGAGI. The CDR3 DNA sequence: TGTGCCGCAAGAGGGAGCGATGAGCAGTTCTTC. Its translation is CAARGSDEQFF.

The rearrangement uses TRBV3-1 (or the pseudogene TRBV3-2) and TRBJ1-1; D not resolved. V was trimmed by 2 bases and J by 6 bases, leaving 4 bases between them. CDR3 length equals 11 residues. CDR1 and CDR2 (germline): LGHDT, YNNKEL (reference sequence). The CDR3 sequence is CASSQTSEAFF. CDR3 nucleotide sequence: TGTGCCAGCAGCCAAACATCTGAAGCTTTCTTT.

J is TRBJ2-7 and V is TRBV27; 16 nucleotides agree with TRBD2. J gave up 2 bases and V 6 bases, and 10 bases lay outside the gene matches. Germline V gives CDR1 MNHEY, CDR2 SMNVEV (reference sequence). CDR3 length equals 18 residues. The CDR3 DNA is TGTGCCAGCAGCTCCTATTCCGGGACTAGCGGGAGGGCCTACGAGCAGTACTTC. Its translation is CASSSYSGTSGRAYEQYF.

This chain links TRBV5-1 with TRBJ1-2, with D possibly matching TRBD1 (5 bases). Germline V gives CDR1 SGHRS, CDR2 YFSETQ. This CDR3 region has 12 residues. The V end lost 4 bases, the J end lost 11 bases, and 15 bases lay between the germline ends. The CDR3 DNA reads as TGCGCCAGCAGCCCCTCGACAGAAAGATACACCTTC. It is translated as CASSPSTERYTF.

The chain uses TRBV19 and TRBJ2-7; possible D gene TRBD2, 7 bases. CDR3 length: 14 amino acids. The germline gives CDR1 LNHDA, CDR2 SQIVND (reference sequence). V was shortened by 1 base and J by 3 bases, with 10 bases between the two germline ends. CDR3 residues: CASSIAGGFYEQYF. DNA for the CDR3: TGTGCCAGTAGTATAGCGGGGGGCTTCTACGAGCAGTACTTC.

The chain couples TRBV3-1 (or the pseudogene TRBV3-2) to TRBJ2-1, with TRBD2 matching over 7 bases. The V gene end was trimmed by 1 base and the J gene end by 8 bases; junction bases not matched to a gene: 11. This CDR3 is 16 amino acids long. The germline V gene has CDR1 LGHDT and CDR2 YNNKEL (reference sequence). DNA of the CDR3: TGTGCCAGCAGCCAAGCTGGGAGGGCCGCTTTCCATGAGCAGTTCTTC. Protein sequence: CASSQAGRAAFHEQFF.

V usage is TRBV6-1 and J usage is TRBJ2-7; D gene unclear. Between the trimmed V and J ends, which lost 2 bases and 2 bases, there was a span of 13 bases. This CDR3 has 15 amino acids. Germline values: CDR1 MNHNS, CDR2 SASEGT. The CDR3 spells CASSEFSTNPYEQYF. The CDR3 DNA reads TGTGCCAGCAGTGAATTCTCTACTAATCCCTACGAGCAGTACTTC.

This chain connects TRBV5-1 to TRBJ2-2; a possible D gene is TRBD2 (6 bases). Between the trimmed V and J ends, which lost 7 bases and 6 bases, there was a span of 19 bases. The CDR3 length is 15 residues. The germline V gene has CDR1 SGHRS and CDR2 YFSETQ. CDR3 nucleotides: TGCGCCAGCTATACGTATTTGGGGGGTCCCGGGGAGCTGTTTTTT. It codes for CASYTYLGGPGELFF. Filled out from reference TRBV5-1 and TRBJ2-2, the complete variable domain reads KAGVTQTPRYLIKTRGQQVTLSCSPISGHRSVSWYQQTPGQGLQFLFEYFSETQRNKGNFPGRFSGRQFSNSRSEMNVSTLELGDSALYLCASYTYLGGPGELFFGEGSRLTVL.

The rearrangement joins TRBV19 to TRBJ1-4, with TRBD1 as a possible D gene (6 bases). CDR1 LNHDA and CDR2 SQIVND come from the germline V gene (reference sequence). Trimming removed 5 bases from V and 7 bases from J, with 20 bases in between. The CDR3 loop spans 16 amino acids. The CDR3 nucleotides are TGTGCCAGTAGTCCGCAGAAGGACGGGGGCGGTGAAAAACTGTTTTTT. It is translated as CASSPQKDGGGEKLFF.

The gene calls are TRBV5-4 and TRBJ2-2; 8 nucleotides line up with TRBD2. V dropped 2 bases and J dropped 7; count of bases not matched to a gene: 4. Germline lookup yields CDR1 SGHNT and CDR2 YYREEE (reference sequence). The CDR3 totals 14 residues. The CDR3 is CASSLAGVVGELFF. The CDR3 DNA is TGTGCCAGCAGCTTAGCGGGAGTGGTCGGGGAGCTGTTTTTT.

The V and J genes are TRBV23-1 and TRBJ2-1, with D unclear. TRBV23-1 is designated an ORF whose function remains uncertain. This CDR3 contains 11 residues. V lost 5 bases to trimming and J lost 13 bases, with 12 bases between them. The CDR3 sequence is CASSSREIQFF. CDR3 sequence (DNA): TGCGCCAGCAGTTCTAGAGAGATACAGTTCTTC.